The 27 T cell receptor beta chains below were found in one sample sequenced in a study of CD8+ T cells in alopecia areata. RNA was isolated and reverse transcribed to cDNA, the sequencing template. Clones were sequenced by immunoSEQ multiplex PCR, and TCRdb holds only the in-frame ones, with some missing. This repertoire shows 250,000 to 300,000 clones, 58% found once; its top ten account for approximately 1.7%. Treatment meaning: oral pan-JAK inhibitor, 5-10 mg twice daily. Sequenced here: CD4+ T cells sorted from blood, sampled at week 24, from a patient treated with tofacitinib. Receptor source: a human donor with alopecia areata.

The V call is TRBV29-1, the J call TRBJ2-2; D is unresolved. The germline V gene has CDR1 SQVTM and CDR2 ANQGSEA. This CDR3 has 13 amino acids. Trimming removed 7 bases from V and 5 bases from J, with 14 bases in between. For the CDR3, the DNA is TGCAGCGCCTCAAGACCGGAGACCGGGGAGCTGTTTTTT. Protein sequence: CSASRPETGELFF.

The chain employs TRBV14 and TRBJ1-2, with D unclear. From germline, CDR1 is SGHDN and CDR2 FVKESK. With 0 bases removed from V and 2 bases from J, the gap between germline ends came to 4 bases. This CDR3 is 13 amino acids long. The DNA for the CDR3 is TGTGCCAGCAGCCAAGATCCCAACTATGGCTACACCTTC. Amino acid sequence: CASSQDPNYGYTF.

V and J are TRBV29-1 and TRBJ2-5; 8 bases are a match to TRBD2. The germline V gene encodes CDR1 SQVTM and CDR2 ANQGSEA. This CDR3 has 15 amino acids. J gave up 2 bases and V 4 bases, and 9 bases lay outside the gene matches. The CDR3: CSVVLSGGRQETQYF. The CDR3 DNA is TGCAGCGTTGTATTAAGCGGGGGACGTCAAGAGACCCAGTACTTC.

The chain carries TRBV28 and TRBJ1-2; D unclear. The CDR3 loop spans 13 amino acids. Germline V gene sequence: CDR1 MDHEN, CDR2 SYDVKM. Between the trimmed V and J ends, which lost 5 bases and 6 bases, there was a span of 13 bases. The CDR3 spells CASSTRPSDGYTF. CDR3 coding DNA: TGTGCCAGCAGTACCAGGCCCTCGGATGGCTACACCTTC.

The V and J genes are TRBV29-1 and TRBJ1-2, with 9 bases matching TRBD1. V shed 7 bases, J shed 6 bases, and the junction held 3 bases outside the gene matches. This CDR3 is 11 amino acids long. Germline V gene data show CDR1 as SQVTM and CDR2 as ANQGSEA. CDR3 in amino acids: CSGGTGNGYTF. The DNA for the CDR3 is TGCAGCGGCGGGACAGGGAATGGCTACACCTTC.

CDR3: CSVEGRGSNYEQYF. The CDR3 bases are TGCAGCGTTGAAGGACGGGGGAGCAACTACGAGCAGTACTTC. The genes are TRBV29-1 and TRBJ2-7; D is perhaps TRBD2 (6 bases). With 1 base removed from V and 3 bases from J, the gap between germline ends came to 13 bases. Germline assignment: CDR1 SQVTM and CDR2 ANQGSEA. The CDR3 extends over 14 amino acids.

This clone has only a few counts. The rearrangement uses TRBV30 and TRBJ1-1; the D is unclear. CDR3 length: 12 amino acids. V was trimmed by 0 bases and J by 0 bases, leaving 2 bases between them. CDR1 is GTSNPN, CDR2 SVGIG, per germline (reference sequence). The CDR3 reads CAWSVMNTEAFF. CDR3 coding DNA: TGTGCCTGGAGTGTAATGAACACTGAAGCTTTCTTT.

This clone has a handful of counts. The rearrangement links TRBV15 to TRBJ2-5; TRBD2 matches at 11 bases. J was trimmed by 1 base and V by 1 base; bases with no gene match: 5. Germline V gene lookup returns CDR1 LNHNV and CDR2 YYDKDF (reference sequence). The CDR3 sequence is 17 residues long. CDR3 nucleotides: TGTGCCACCAGCAGAGCCCCGGGACTAGCGGCCCAAGAGACCCAGTACTTC. Residues: CATSRAPGLAAQETQYF.

The chain employs TRBV18 and TRBJ1-2, with D possibly matching TRBD1 (5 bases). Germline lookup yields CDR1 KGHSH and CDR2 LQKENI. CDR3 size: 13 residues. V lost 6 bases to trimming and J lost 6 bases, with 14 bases between them. Written as DNA, the CDR3 is TGTGCCAGCTCTTCTCGGTTGGGGGATGGCTACACCTTC. Residues: CASSSRLGDGYTF.

This clone was recorded a few times. The J gene is TRBJ2-2, the V gene TRBV18, with D possibly being TRBD1 (6 bases). Trimming removed 4 bases at V and 1 base at J, with 13 bases between. In germline, CDR1 is KGHSH, CDR2 LQKENI. The CDR3 contains 16 residues. The CDR3 spells CASSLSMTGNTGELFF. In DNA form, the CDR3 reads TGTGCCAGCTCACTCTCAATGACAGGGAACACCGGGGAGCTGTTTTTT.

The rearrangement joins TRBV4-1 to TRBJ2-5, with D hard to call. Trimming left V 5 bases short and J 0 bases short, with 16 bases between. The length of the CDR3 is 16 residues. Germline assignment: CDR1 MGHRA and CDR2 YSYEKL. CDR3 region: CASSGPQGKYQETQYF. DNA for the CDR3: TGCGCCAGCAGCGGGCCCCAAGGAAAGTACCAAGAGACCCAGTACTTC.

This clone came up a few times. This sequence joins TRBV29-1 and TRBJ1-1, with D hard to call. Germline assignment: CDR1 SQVTM and CDR2 ANQGSEA. Trimming removed 4 bases from V and 7 bases from J, with 10 bases in between. This CDR3 comprises 11 residues. CDR3 sequence: CSVVGTYEAFF. CDR3 DNA sequence: TGCAGCGTTGTAGGTACCTATGAAGCTTTCTTT. The variable domain in full, completed from reference TRBV29-1 and TRBJ1-1, reads SAVISQKPSRDICQRGTSLTIQCQVDSQVTMMFWYRQQPGQSLTLIATANQGSEATYESGFVIDKFPISRPNLTFSTLTVSNMSPEDSSIYLCSVVGTYEAFFGQGTRLTVV.

The chain combines TRBV5-6 with TRBJ2-5, with TRBD2 matching 9 bases. Germline-derived CDR1 and CDR2 are SGHDT and YYEEEE. This CDR3 has 16 amino acids. Germline trimming cut 4 bases from V and 2 bases from J; bases unmatched to any gene: 9. The CDR3 sequence: CASSRLRGGAQETQYF. The CDR3, as DNA: TGTGCCAGCAGCCGGCTTCGCGGGGGGGCACAAGAGACCCAGTACTTC.

The rearrangement uses TRBV7-8 and TRBJ2-5; the D gene could be TRBD1 or TRBD2 (6 bases each). Per the germline V gene, CDR1 is SGHVS and CDR2 is FQNEAQ. The ends were cut back, 0 bases at V and 5 bases at J, with 13 bases in the middle. CDR3 length equals 15 residues. The CDR3 loop reads CASSLAVGGAETQYF. The CDR3 DNA follows: TGTGCCAGCAGCTTAGCGGTGGGGGGCGCGGAGACCCAGTACTTC.

This chain uses TRBV9 with TRBJ2-7, with 8 positions matching TRBD1. This CDR3 spans 14 amino acids. With 3 bases clipped from V and 5 bases from J, the junction kept 7 bases outside the gene matches. Germline V gene lookup returns CDR1 SGDLS and CDR2 YYNGEE. The CDR3 region is CASSAGQVRDEQYF. CDR3 coding DNA: TGTGCCAGCAGCGCGGGACAGGTTAGGGACGAGCAGTACTTC.

The genes are TRBV30 and TRBJ2-7, with unresolved D. V lost 4 bases and J lost 5, with 9 bases in between. This CDR3 spans 11 amino acids. Germline V gene lookup returns CDR1 GTSNPN and CDR2 SVGIG (reference sequence). In nucleotides, the CDR3 is TGTGCCTGGAAGGACGGCAACGAGCAGTACTTC. It translates to CAWKDGNEQYF.

V is TRBV5-1 and J is TRBJ1-2, with D perhaps matching TRBD1 (6 bases). The CDR3 is 16 residues long. Trimming stripped 0 bases from V and 6 bases from J, with 18 bases between. Germline CDR1 SGHRS, CDR2 YFSETQ. The CDR3: CASSLGQALLGDGYTF. CDR3 sequence (DNA): TGCGCCAGCAGCTTGGGACAGGCCCTTCTCGGGGATGGCTACACCTTC.

This clone has just one count. The chain carries TRBV2 and TRBJ1-1; no clear D. Trimming cost V 4 bases and J 8 bases, with 2 bases left between them. CDR1 and CDR2 from the germline V gene are SNHLY and FYNNEI. The CDR3 is 9 residues long. The CDR3 region is CASSGEAFF. The CDR3 nucleotides read TGTGCCAGCAGTGGAGAAGCTTTCTTT.

The chain's CDR3 is CAWRGMGQGREKLFF. The CDR3 DNA is TGTGCCTGGAGGGGGATGGGGCAGGGTCGTGAAAAACTGTTTTTT. The V gene is TRBV30, the J gene TRBJ1-4, with a weak D call TRBD1 (5 bases). The CDR3 sequence is 15 residues long. V was cut by 3 bases and J by 7 bases, with 18 bases left in between. Germline-derived CDR1 and CDR2 are GTSNPN and SVGIG (reference sequence).

V and J are TRBV2 and TRBJ2-7; D might be TRBD2 (6 bases). Looked up from germline, CDR1 is SNHLY and CDR2 is FYNNEI. The V and J ends lost 5 bases and 2 bases respectively, with 16 bases between them. The CDR3 length is 15 residues. The CDR3 here is CASSLVEGRAYEQYF. In nucleotides, the CDR3 is TGTGCCAGCAGTCTCGTGGAGGGTCGGGCCTACGAGCAGTACTTC.

Only a few counts were recorded for this clone. The V gene is TRBV19, the J gene TRBJ2-1; the match to TRBD1 covers 8 bases. With V trimmed by 5 bases and J by 5 bases, 5 bases remained unmatched. CDR1 is LNHDA and CDR2 is SQIVND in the germline V gene (reference sequence). This CDR3 is 14 amino acids long. Written as DNA, the CDR3 is TGTGCCAGTAGTTTCCAGGGGGCGAACAATGAGCAGTTCTTC. Its protein product is CASSFQGANNEQFF. The entire variable domain, with the rest obtained from reference TRBV19 and TRBJ2-1, is as follows: DGGITQSPKYLFRKEGQNVTLSCEQNLNHDAMYWYRQDPGQGLRLIYYSQIVNDFQKGDIAEGYSVSREKKESFPLTVTSAQKNPTAFYLCASSFQGANNEQFFGPGTRLTVL.

The rearrangement links TRBV5-1 to TRBJ2-2; possibly TRBD1 for D (5 bases). Trimming took 5 bases from V and 5 from J, leaving 19 bases between them. CDR3 size: 16 residues. The germline CDR1 and CDR2 sequences are SGHRS and YFSETQ. CDR3 in DNA: TGCGCCAGCAGAATCTCAGGGAACCCTGGGACCGGGGAGCTGTTTTTT. This sequence encodes CASRISGNPGTGELFF.

This chain links TRBV15 with TRBJ1-6; D remains ambiguous. This CDR3 contains 16 residues. CDR1 and CDR2 (germline): LNHNV, YYDKDF (reference sequence). Trimming pared 0 bases from V and 7 bases from J, leaving 13 bases between. CDR3 protein: CATSRDITLPNSPLHF. In DNA, the CDR3 is TGTGCCACCAGCAGAGATATAACGCTCCCCAATTCACCCCTCCACTTT.

The gene calls are TRBV11-2 and TRBJ1-5; D is unclear. This CDR3 is built from 13 residues. In germline, CDR1 is SGHAT, CDR2 FQNNGV. V lost 5 bases to trimming and J lost 7 bases, with 12 bases between them. The CDR3 bases are TGTGCCAGCAGCAGGACTTCTGACCAGCCCCAGCATTTT. Its translation: CASSRTSDQPQHF.

This chain connects TRBV25-1 to TRBJ1-2; D is perhaps TRBD1 (6 bases). The CDR3 has 15 amino acids. Germline loops: CDR1 MGHDK, CDR2 SYGVNS. V lost 3 bases and J 4 bases, leaving 15 bases between the germline ends. The DNA of the CDR3 is TGTGCCAGCAGTGACCCGAGGGGGTCCCTCTATGGCTACACCTTC. Translation gives CASSDPRGSLYGYTF.

The J gene is TRBJ2-3, the V gene TRBV25-1; 8 bases align to TRBD1. With V trimmed by 5 bases and J by 3 bases, 7 bases remained unmatched. Germline values: CDR1 MGHDK, CDR2 SYGVNS. The length of the CDR3 is 15 residues. CDR3 protein: CASSNQGARTDTQYF. Written as DNA, the CDR3 is TGTGCCAGCAGTAACCAGGGGGCGAGGACAGATACGCAGTATTTT.

The J gene is TRBJ2-1, the V gene TRBV6-1; D is perhaps TRBD1 (6 bases). This CDR3 contains 16 residues. V was cut by 2 bases and J by 0 bases, with 11 bases left in between. Germline V gene sequence: CDR1 MNHNS, CDR2 SASEGT. CDR3 sequence: CASSELGQRSYNEQFF. Here the CDR3 DNA reads TGTGCCAGCAGTGAACTTGGACAGCGCTCCTACAATGAGCAGTTCTTC.